The 27 T cell receptor beta chains given below trace back to one sample, sequenced in a study of T-cell reconstitution after alpha-beta-depleted transplantation in children. Unique molecular identifiers were incorporated when the TCRbeta library was constructed. One entry per CDR3 protein, called by TCRdb with MiXCR from the PCR reads. The sample yields 440,000 or so distinct CDR3 sequences, around two fifths seen once. The specimen comprised PBMCs, sampled before TCRalphabeta/CD19-depleted stem cell transplant. The source is a girl aged 2-10 years with aplastic anemia, due to receive a stem cell transplant.

The rearrangement uses TRBV7-1 and TRBJ2-7, with 8 bases that match TRBD2. TRBV7-1 is assigned to the ORF class and has an uncertain function. V dropped 10 bases and J dropped 0; count of bases not matched to a gene: 8. The CDR3 has 14 residues. In nucleotides, the CDR3 is TGTGCCATGAGCTCGGGACTAGGCTCCTACGAGCAGTACTTC. Its translation: CAMSSGLGSYEQYF.

This chain joins TRBV7-8 and TRBJ2-6; 8 positions match TRBD1. With V trimmed by 4 bases and J by 5 bases, 13 bases remained unmatched. Germline loops: CDR1 SGHVS, CDR2 FQNEAQ. This CDR3 contains 18 residues. CDR3 in amino acids: CASSYGTGDGLRANVLTF. CDR3 in DNA: TGTGCCAGCAGCTACGGGACAGGAGATGGGCTACGGGCCAACGTCCTGACTTTC.

This clonotype was counted many times. Mismatch with germline at one junction end may stem from a read error. J is TRBJ2-5 and V is TRBV7-2, with 10 bases identical to TRBD2. The CDR3 is made up of 12 amino acids. Germline V gives CDR1 SGHTA, CDR2 FQGNSA. CDR3: CASSSGAGGPDF. DNA for the CDR3: TGTGCCAGCAGCTCGGGAGCGGGAGGGCCCGACTTC.

This rearrangement joins TRBV28 to TRBJ2-7; D not certain. This CDR3 comprises 13 residues. Trimming took 4 bases from V and 6 from J, leaving 13 bases between them. CDR1 and CDR2 from the germline V gene are MDHEN and SYDVKM. CDR3 in amino acids: CASSSPFAPEQYF. The CDR3 DNA is TGTGCCAGCAGTTCCCCCTTCGCGCCCGAGCAGTACTTC.

This chain uses TRBV5-1 with TRBJ2-5, with TRBD2 as a possible D gene (6 bases). Per germline, CDR1 SGHRS and CDR2 YFSETQ. V shed 7 bases and J shed 2 bases, with 24 bases lying between them. This CDR3 is built from 17 residues. This CDR3 reads CASRETSSLPEQETQYF. Here the CDR3 DNA reads TGCGCCAGCCGGGAGACTAGTTCCCTACCTGAACAAGAGACCCAGTACTTC.

In its sample, this clonotype was seen many times. The chain uses TRBV3-1 and TRBJ2-7; 7 nucleotides line up with TRBD1. After removal of 2 bases from V and 6 bases from J, the junction contained 4 bases not matched to a gene. The germline gives CDR1 LGHDT, CDR2 YNNKEL (reference sequence). This CDR3 has 13 amino acids. The CDR3 DNA is TGTGCCAGCAGCCAACCTCACAGGGGCGAGCAGTACTTC. It yields the protein CASSQPHRGEQYF.

The V gene is TRBV4-2, the J gene TRBJ2-3, with no clear D. V was cut by 5 bases and J by 4 bases, with 10 bases left in between. Germline V gene lookup returns CDR1 LGHNA and CDR2 YNFKEQ. The CDR3 has 13 amino acids. In DNA form, the CDR3 reads TGTGCCAGCAGCTACGAAATCCCAGATACGCAGTATTTT. Translating it yields CASSYEIPDTQYF.

The V gene is TRBV7-9, the J gene TRBJ2-3; no clear D. The ends were cut back, 10 bases at V and 1 base at J, with 15 bases in the middle. This CDR3 contains 14 residues. CDR1 SEHNR and CDR2 FQNEAQ come from the germline V gene (reference sequence). The CDR3 sequence is CATPNGMGTDTQYF. The DNA of the CDR3 is TGTGCCACCCCGAATGGGATGGGCACAGATACGCAGTATTTT. Using reference TRBV7-9 and TRBJ2-3 for the parts outside the CDR3, the full variable domain is DTGVSQNPRHKITKRGQNVTFRCDPISEHNRLYWYRQTLGQGPEFLTYFQNEAQLEKSRLLSDRFSAERPKGSFSTLEIQRTEQGDSAMYLCATPNGMGTDTQYFGPGTRLTVL.

This chain connects TRBV7-8 to TRBJ2-3; TRBD2 agrees at 7 bases. Germline V lookup: CDR1 SGHVS, CDR2 FQNEAQ. There are 15 residues in the CDR3. V was clipped by 2 bases and J by 4 bases; unmatched bases: 6. CDR3 sequence: CASSLRGSGADTQYF. The CDR3 nucleotides are TGTGCCAGCAGCTTACGCGGGAGTGGGGCAGATACGCAGTATTTT.

V is TRBV20-1 and J is TRBJ2-3; D not certain. Trimming took off 6 bases at V and 2 bases at J, with 9 bases between the two ends. The germline CDR1 and CDR2 sequences are DFQATT and SNEGSKA (reference sequence). There are 12 residues in the CDR3. CDR3 sequence reads: CSATTPTDTQYF. CDR3 DNA sequence: TGCAGTGCCACCACCCCCACAGATACGCAGTATTTT.

As regards this clonotype: This sequence may be a read error, since a much larger clone differs from it by one base. The CDR3 is CSVEERTTNKKLFF. The CDR3, as DNA: TGCAGCGTTGAAGAACGCACAACTAATAAAAAACTGTTTTTT. This rearrangement joins TRBV29-1 to TRBJ1-4; D uncertain. Germline lookup yields CDR1 SQVTM and CDR2 ANQGSEA. This CDR3 has 14 residues.

This clonotype is medium-sized in the sample. This chain uses TRBV9 with TRBJ2-1, with TRBD2 matching over 15 bases. With 6 bases clipped from V and 9 bases from J, the junction kept 7 bases outside the gene matches. CDR1 and CDR2 from the germline V gene are SGDLS and YYNGEE. The CDR3 length is 15 residues. This chain's CDR3 is CASTMGLAGGGEQFF. The CDR3 DNA sequence: TGTGCCAGCACCATGGGACTAGCGGGAGGCGGTGAGCAGTTCTTC.

Only a few counts were recorded for this clonotype. J is TRBJ1-3 and V is TRBV5-5; possible D gene TRBD1, 5 bases. The germline V gene encodes CDR1 SGHKS and CDR2 YYEKEE (reference sequence). V was pared by 4 bases and J by 4 bases, with 15 bases between. The CDR3 is 15 residues long. The CDR3 region has the DNA TGTGCCAGCAGCCCGCAGACAGCCCTCGGAAACACCATATATTTT. Its protein product is CASSPQTALGNTIYF.

This clonotype occurred many times. The chain uses TRBV15 and TRBJ2-7, with 8 bases lining up with TRBD2. Germline V gene sequence: CDR1 LNHNV, CDR2 YYDKDF (reference sequence). The CDR3 length is 15 residues. Unmatched junction bases numbered 5, after V lost 0 bases and J lost 4 bases. CDR3 DNA sequence: TGTGCCACCAGCAGAGATTCCAGCGGGAGTTACGAGCAGTACTTC. Translation: CATSRDSSGSYEQYF.

The chain has TRBV2 and TRBJ1-5; 9 nucleotides agree with TRBD1. V lost 6 bases to trimming and J lost 6 bases; unmatched junction nucleotides: 3. CDR3 length: 13 residues. Germline V CDR1 and CDR2: SNHLY, FYNNEI. The CDR3 spells CASRDRGSQPQHF. CDR3 in DNA: TGTGCCAGCAGGGACAGGGGAAGTCAGCCCCAGCATTTT.

This clonotype was observed a few times. This chain links TRBV7-3 with TRBJ2-7, with 12 bases lining up with TRBD1. Germline assignment: CDR1 SGHTA and CDR2 FQGTGA. V lost 5 bases to trimming and J lost 6 bases; unmatched junction nucleotides: 5. There are 14 residues in the CDR3. The DNA of the CDR3 is TGTGCCAGCAGCCCCGGGACAGGGGGCTTCGAGCAGTACTTC. It specifies CASSPGTGGFEQYF. Combining the CDR3 with reference TRBV7-3 and TRBJ2-7 gives the whole variable domain GAGVSQTPSNKVTEKGKYVELRCDPISGHTALYWYRQSLGQGPEFLIYFQGTGAADDSGLPNDRFFAVRPEGSVSTLKIQRTERGDSAVYLCASSPGTGGFEQYFGPGTRLTVT.

This chain links TRBV5-1 with TRBJ1-4; possibly TRBD1 for D (5 bases). V was pared by 0 bases and J by 4 bases, with 10 bases between. CDR1 SGHRS and CDR2 YFSETQ come from the germline V gene. This CDR3 contains 15 residues. The DNA of the CDR3 is TGCGCCAGCAGCTTGGCCGGACACCGTAATGAAAAACTGTTTTTT. Residues: CASSLAGHRNEKLFF.

The V and J genes are TRBV18 and TRBJ1-1; D gene unclear. The germline V gene has CDR1 KGHSH and CDR2 LQKENI. The length of the CDR3 is 12 residues. Deletions cut 3 bases from V and 6 bases from J, with 8 bases between. The CDR3 DNA reads TGTGCCAGCTCACCGGCATCCCCTGAAGCTTTCTTT. Protein product: CASSPASPEAFF.

This chain's CDR3 is CASSLEPRTSGRERSTDTQYF. DNA of the CDR3: TGTGCCAGCAGCTTAGAGCCTCGGACTAGCGGGAGGGAAAGGAGCACAGATACGCAGTATTTT. The chain uses TRBV7-6 and TRBJ2-3; 15 bases line up with TRBD2. After removal of 1 base from V and 0 bases from J, the junction contained 11 bases not matched to a gene. The length of the CDR3 is 21 residues. Germline V gives CDR1 SGHVS, CDR2 FNYEAQ.

This clonotype has at least ten counts. The V and J genes are TRBV11-2 and TRBJ2-5, with 10 bases aligning to TRBD1. This CDR3 spans 15 amino acids. Germline V gives CDR1 SGHAT, CDR2 FQNNGV. The V gene end was trimmed by 5 bases and the J gene end by 5 bases; junction bases not matched to a gene: 8. The CDR3 region is CASSRDRGRVETQYF. CDR3 bases: TGTGCCAGCAGCCGCGACAGGGGGCGCGTCGAGACCCAGTACTTC.

The sample holds a few counts of this clonotype. The chain combines TRBV30 with TRBJ2-5; D is possibly TRBD1 (6 bases). Deletions cut 2 bases from V and 5 bases from J, with 18 bases between. The CDR3 is made up of 15 amino acids. Per the germline V gene, CDR1 is GTSNPN and CDR2 is SVGIG (reference sequence). CDR3 nucleotides: TGTGCCTGGAGTTCCTTTCCCAGGGGTAGGGAGACCCAGTACTTC. Translation: CAWSSFPRGRETQYF.

The chain carries TRBV15 and TRBJ2-2, with 8 bases identical to TRBD1. The CDR3 consists of 17 residues. CDR1 is LNHNV, CDR2 YYDKDF, per germline (reference sequence). The V gene end was trimmed by 0 bases and the J gene end by 4 bases; junction bases not matched to a gene: 7. The CDR3 DNA is TGTGCCACCAGCAGAGATTGGGGACAGGCAAGCACCGGGGAGCTGTTTTTT. Protein product: CATSRDWGQASTGELFF. Supplemented by reference TRBV15 and TRBJ2-2, the full variable domain reads DAMVIQNPRYQVTQFGKPVTLSCSQTLNHNVMYWYQQKSSQAPKLLFHYYDKDFNNEADTPDNFQSRRPNTSFCFLDIRSPGLGDTAMYLCATSRDWGQASTGELFFGEGSRLTVL.

The chain joins TRBV12-3 or TRBV12-4 to TRBJ2-7, with 11 bases fitting TRBD2. CDR3 length: 18 amino acids. The trim removed 7 bases at V and 7 bases at J, leaving 21 bases unmatched. The CDR3 DNA reads TGTGCCAGCAAGGGCAGTCCCAAAATAGCGGGAGGGCCGGGGGAGCAGTACTTC. Translation gives CASKGSPKIAGGPGEQYF.

This rearrangement joins TRBV20-1 to TRBJ2-5; 7 nucleotides align to TRBD1. The CDR3 extends over 14 amino acids. J lost 5 bases, V lost 3 bases, and 9 bases had no gene match. Germline V gene lookup returns CDR1 DFQATT and CDR2 SNEGSKA (reference sequence). CDR3 sequence: CSASTTGVTETQYF. The DNA for the CDR3 is TGCAGTGCTAGCACCACAGGGGTCACGGAGACCCAGTACTTC.

The V gene is TRBV12-3 or TRBV12-4, the J gene TRBJ2-7; 9 positions agree with TRBD2. The CDR3 contains 18 residues. V shed 8 bases, J shed 3 bases, and the junction held 20 bases outside the gene matches. The DNA of the CDR3 is TGTGCCAGCGGTGAACTTAGCGGGAGCCAGGCGTTTTTCTACGAGCAGTACTTC. This translates into CASGELSGSQAFFYEQYF.

The chain recombines TRBV11-2 with TRBJ2-3; a possible D gene is TRBD2 (5 bases). Per the germline V gene, CDR1 is SGHAT and CDR2 is FQNNGV. This CDR3 has 15 amino acids. Trimming removed 7 bases from V and 0 bases from J, with 14 bases in between. The CDR3 DNA reads as TGTGCCAGCACCCTAGGAGCGGAGAGCACAGATACGCAGTATTTT. This gives the protein CASTLGAESTDTQYF.

J is TRBJ2-1 and V is TRBV2, with a weak D call TRBD2 (5 bases). V was clipped by 2 bases and J by 0 bases, with 14 bases between them. CDR3 size: 17 residues. The germline CDR1 and CDR2 sequences are SNHLY and FYNNEI. CDR3 in amino acids: CASSESGRRPSYNEQFF. The CDR3 coding sequence is TGTGCCAGCAGTGAATCTGGGCGGAGGCCCTCCTACAATGAGCAGTTCTTC.